This T cell receptor (beta chain) was captured in a study of blood T cell repertoires in COVID-19. On the study more broadly: Sample material is recorded as cDNA or gDNA derived from T cells, B-cell-depleted T cells, or PBMCs.

From germline, CDR1 is SGHTA and CDR2 FQGTGA. This CDR3 has 13 residues. Trimming stripped 2 bases from V and 10 bases from J, with 12 bases between. The table came from immunoSEQ multiplex PCR; TCRdb's copy has only in-frame clones and leaves some out. The sample has hundreds of thousands of clones, roughly 80% seen once. In its sample, this clone was seen a few times. The V gene is TRBV7-3, the J gene TRBJ2-1, with a possible D match to TRBD2 (6 bases). This sequence originates from a woman aged 70-85 years with active or convalescent COVID-19. What was sequenced was peripheral blood. This CDR3 reads CASSLLEGLEQFF. CDR3 sequence (DNA): TGTGCCAGCAGCTTACTGGAGGGGCTCGAGCAGTTCTTC.